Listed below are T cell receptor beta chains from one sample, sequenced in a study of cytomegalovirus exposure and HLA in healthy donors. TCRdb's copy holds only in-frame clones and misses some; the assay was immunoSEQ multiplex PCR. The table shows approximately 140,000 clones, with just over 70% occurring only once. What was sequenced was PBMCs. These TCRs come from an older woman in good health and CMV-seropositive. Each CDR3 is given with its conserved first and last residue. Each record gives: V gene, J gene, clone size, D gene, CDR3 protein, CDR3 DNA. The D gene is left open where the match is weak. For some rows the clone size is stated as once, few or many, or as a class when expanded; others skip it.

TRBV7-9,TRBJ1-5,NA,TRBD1,CASSRVDREGDQPQHF,TGTGCCAGCAGCCGAGTGGACAGGGAGGGCGATCAGCCCCAGCATTTT
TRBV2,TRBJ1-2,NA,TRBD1,CASSADRDRGYGYTF,TGTGCCAGCAGTGCGGACCGGGACAGGGGATATGGCTACACCTTC
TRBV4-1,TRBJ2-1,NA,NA,CASSQETVGGRDEQFF,TGCGCCAGCAGCCAAGAAACGGTGGGGGGGCGCGATGAGCAGTTCTTC
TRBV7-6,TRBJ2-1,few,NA,CASSLVSNNEQFF,TGTGCCAGCAGCTTAGTCAGTAACAATGAGCAGTTCTTC
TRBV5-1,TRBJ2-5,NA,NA,CASSVGTSETQYF,TGCGCCAGCAGCGTCGGGACAAGTGAGACCCAGTACTTC
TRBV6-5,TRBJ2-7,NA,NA,CASSYFGGTSYEQYF,TGTGCCAGCAGTTACTTCGGCGGGACCTCCTACGAGCAGTACTTC
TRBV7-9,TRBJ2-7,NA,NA,CSSSSETYEQYF,TGTTCCAGCAGCTCCGAGACCTACGAGCAGTACTTC
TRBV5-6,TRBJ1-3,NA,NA,CASSLGGGRGNTIYF,TGTGCCAGCAGCTTGGGCGGGGGGAGAGGAAACACCATATATTTT
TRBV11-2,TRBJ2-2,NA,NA,CASSLRVGRNTGELFF,TGTGCCAGCAGCTTAAGGGTGGGGCGGAACACCGGGGAGCTGTTTTTT
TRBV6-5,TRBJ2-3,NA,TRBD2,CASRLAGGWGDTQYF,TGTGCCAGCAGATTAGCGGGGGGCTGGGGAGATACGCAGTATTTT
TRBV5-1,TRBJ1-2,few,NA,CASSVDGNYGYTF,TGCGCCAGCAGCGTGGACGGGAACTATGGCTACACCTTC
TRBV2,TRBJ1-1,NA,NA,CASVPPPTVNTEAFF,TGTGCCAGCGTACCCCCCCCAACAGTGAACACTGAAGCTTTCTTT
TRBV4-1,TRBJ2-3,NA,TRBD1,CASSQGPGTGMKLTQYF,TGCGCCAGCAGCCAAGGCCCCGGGACAGGGATGAAATTAACGCAGTATTTT
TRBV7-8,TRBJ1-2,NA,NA,CASSLAEDPFYGYTF,TGTGCCAGCAGCTTAGCGGAGGACCCGTTCTATGGCTACACCTTC
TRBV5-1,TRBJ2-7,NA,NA,CASSRETGFVEQYF,TGCGCCAGCAGCCGGGAGACAGGGTTCGTCGAGCAGTACTTC
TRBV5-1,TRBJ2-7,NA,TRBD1,CASSLDRGQTSYEQYF,TGCGCCAGCAGCTTGGACAGGGGGCAGACCTCCTACGAGCAGTACTTC
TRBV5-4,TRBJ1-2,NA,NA,CASRLRGSAMGGYTF,TGTGCCAGCAGACTTAGAGGGTCTGCTATGGGTGGCTACACCTTC
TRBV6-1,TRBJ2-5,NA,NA,CASTLQVGSPETQYF,TGTGCCAGCACCCTTCAGGTCGGTTCCCCGGAGACCCAGTACTTC